Listed below are T cell receptor beta chains from one sample, sequenced in a study of T cell repertoires in cytomegalovirus infection. Via MiXCR, TCRdb re-called the reads, giving one row per CDR3 protein. The sample consists of about 740,000 distinct CDR3 sequences, roughly a third of them appearing once. The specimen sequenced was PBMCs. These receptors came from a human donor in good health (CMV status not recorded). Some clones in this sample may be carry-over from other donors' samples. CDR3s include the opening cysteine and the closing phenylalanine or tryptophan. D genes are given only for firm matches. The size field is filled for only some rows; it gives once, few, many or a size class.

TRBJ2-3,few,TRBV27,-,CASSLGTLESSTDTQYF,TGTGCCAGCAGCCTAGGGACTTTAGAATCTAGCACAGATACGCAGTATTTT
TRBJ2-1,few,TRBV15,-,CATSRERLRHEQFF,TGTGCCACCAGCAGAGAAAGGCTCCGCCATGAGCAGTTCTTC
TRBJ1-5,few,TRBV7-2,TRBD1,CASSLGTGTGNQPQHF,TGTGCCAGCAGCTTAGGCACCGGGACAGGGAATCAGCCCCAGCATTTT
TRBJ1-1,few,TRBV19,-,CASSIRTGAVAFF,TGTGCCAGTAGTATTCGCACCGGGGCGGTAGCTTTCTTT
TRBJ1-5,-,TRBV7-8,-,CASSLGQYDSQPQHF,TGTGCCAGCAGCTTAGGTCAATACGACAGTCAGCCCCAGCATTTT
TRBJ1-4,-,TRBV5-4,TRBD1,CASSPYRTGVLNEKLFF,TGTGCCAGCAGCCCATATCGGACAGGTGTCCTTAATGAAAAACTGTTTTTT
TRBJ2-4,-,TRBV20-1,-,CSGAGPGDIQYF,TGCAGTGGCGCCGGGCCCGGGGACATTCAGTACTTC
TRBJ1-6,few,TRBV7-8,TRBD1,CASSLYRTGANSPLHF,TGTGCCAGCAGCTTATATAGGACAGGGGCTAATTCACCCCTCCACTTT
TRBJ2-5,once,TRBV7-8,TRBD2,CASSLKLRPRASGSDETHYF,TGTGCCAGCAGCTTAAAGCTACGACCGCGTGCTAGCGGGAGCGATGAGACCCATTACTTC
TRBJ2-1,-,TRBV6-1,TRBD1,CASSSTGDKISLF,TGTGCCAGCAGTAGCACAGGGGACAAGATCTCGCTCTTC
TRBJ1-4,-,TRBV7-9,-,CASSLLIPGVGEKLFF,TGTGCCAGCAGCTTACTTATCCCGGGTGTTGGGGAAAAACTGTTTTTT
TRBJ2-3,-,TRBV6-1,TRBD2,CASRRLAGAADTQYF,TGTGCCAGCAGAAGACTAGCGGGAGCAGCAGATACGCAGTATTTT
TRBJ1-2,few,TRBV7-6,TRBD1,CASSLVVGQGDYGYTF,TGTGCCAGCAGCTTAGTGGTAGGACAGGGGGACTATGGCTACACCTTC
TRBJ1-2,few,TRBV7-9,-,CASSLASGGFGYTF,TGTGCCAGCAGCTTAGCGTCTGGAGGGTTTGGCTACACCTTC
TRBJ2-3,many,TRBV7-2,TRBD1,CASSGGQSFTDTQYF,TGTGCCAGCAGCGGGGGACAGTCGTTCACAGATACGCAGTATTTT
TRBJ2-3,few,TRBV6-8,-,CASRLGPDTQYF,TGTGCCAGTCGACTGGGACCAGATACGCAGTATTTT
TRBJ2-5,-,TRBV11-2,TRBD2,CASGTSGEYTQYF,TGTGCCAGCGGAACTAGCGGAGAATACACCCAGTACTTC
TRBJ2-3,many,TRBV7-2,-,CASSLDSGADTQYF,TGTGCCAGCAGCTTAGATTCCGGTGCAGATACGCAGTATTTT
TRBJ1-2,-,TRBV29-1,TRBD1,CSVAGRGLNYGYTF,TGCAGCGTGGCAGGCAGGGGGCTGAACTATGGCTACACCTTC
TRBJ2-2,-,TRBV7-8,-,CASSLAEGPPGELFF,TGTGCCAGCAGCTTAGCGGAGGGGCCCCCCGGGGAGCTGTTTTTT
TRBJ2-3,-,TRBV19,TRBD2,CASSTLAGEADTQYF,TGTGCCAGTAGTACACTAGCGGGGGAAGCAGATACGCAGTATTTT
TRBJ2-7,-,TRBV7-9,-,CASTIGGGRFEQYF,TGTGCCAGCACCATAGGAGGGGGCAGGTTCGAGCAGTACTTC
TRBJ1-1,-,TRBV6-6,-,CASGLESMTNTEAFF,TGTGCCAGCGGTTTGGAGAGCATGACTAACACTGAAGCTTTCTTT
TRBJ2-7,-,TRBV3-1,-,CASSQDPGFFLSYEQYF,TGTGCCAGCAGCCAAGATCCAGGTTTCTTTCTGTCCTACGAGCAGTACTTC
TRBJ2-3,-,TRBV12-3/TRBV12-4,TRBD2,CASSLLLAGHTDTQYF,TGTGCCAGCAGTTTACTACTAGCGGGGCACACAGATACGCAGTATTTT
TRBJ2-7,few,TRBV27,-,CASSLSEGQIYEQYF,TGTGCCAGCAGTTTATCGGAGGGACAAATCTACGAGCAGTACTTC
TRBJ1-2,many,TRBV10-3,-,CAISDDQGYGYTF,TGTGCCATCAGTGATGACCAGGGCTATGGCTACACCTTC